These 28 T cell receptor beta chains share one sample of origin, sequenced in a study of T cells in localized non-small cell lung cancer (dated by TCRdb to 2020 to 2022). The library was made by the immunoSEQ multiplex PCR assay. The table was pulled from immuneACCESS by TCRdb, which kept in-frame rearrangements only. Such tables lose some clones; where checked, under half of the loss comes from unresolved V genes, and the rest has no known cause. A total of about 82,000 clones appear in this sample, around 82% of them only once. The ten largest clonotypes hold 15% to 20% of the sample. Specimen: PBMCs, collected before any cancer treatment. The source is a man aged 40-75 years with stage II squamous cell lung carcinoma.

This chain links TRBV4-1 with TRBJ2-1; TRBD2 might be the D (7 bases). V was clipped by 0 bases and J by 0 bases, with 9 bases between them. This CDR3 is built from 16 residues. Germline assignment: CDR1 MGHRA and CDR2 YSYEKL. The CDR3 DNA reads TGCGCCAGCAGCCAAGAAGGGGGGGTCTCCTACAATGAGCAGTTCTTC. Protein product: CASSQEGGVSYNEQFF.

The chain carries TRBV10-3 and TRBJ2-7; D is possibly TRBD1 (5 bases). CDR3 length: 17 amino acids. CDR1 ENHRY and CDR2 SYGVKD come from the germline V gene. Trimming removed 6 bases from V and 0 bases from J, with 21 bases in between. The DNA for the CDR3 is TGTGCCATCAGGACTGGGGCGCCAAGTTTCTCCTCCTACGAGCAGTACTTC. It translates to CAIRTGAPSFSSYEQYF.

This clone has just one count. This chain joins TRBV7-3 and TRBJ2-5, with D possibly being TRBD2 (5 bases). The CDR3 covers 16 residues. Germline V lookup: CDR1 SGHTA, CDR2 FQGTGA. V was clipped by 1 base and J by 0 bases, with 12 bases between them. CDR3 coding DNA: TGTGCCAGCAGCTTAAATAGGGCTAGCAACCAAGAGACCCAGTACTTC. Its translation: CASSLNRASNQETQYF.

This clone was counted a few times. V and J are TRBV4-2 and TRBJ2-6; D is uncertain. In germline, CDR1 is LGHNA, CDR2 YNFKEQ. The CDR3 length is 16 residues. Trimming cost V 1 base and J 0 bases, with 7 bases left between them. CDR3 sequence reads: CASSQGHFSGANVLTF. CDR3 bases: TGTGCCAGCAGCCAAGGACACTTCTCTGGGGCCAACGTCCTGACTTTC.

This chain uses TRBV28 with TRBJ2-3; possibly TRBD2 for D (5 bases). The CDR3 contains 16 residues. Trimming shortened V by 7 bases and J by 3 bases, and 20 bases separated the two germline ends. Germline V gene lookup returns CDR1 MDHEN and CDR2 SYDVKM. This CDR3 is CASIESPTGWTDTQYF. The CDR3 nucleotides read TGTGCCAGCATCGAATCCCCTACGGGGTGGACAGATACGCAGTATTTT.

This clone was seen only a few times. The genes are TRBV30 and TRBJ1-6; 7 bases align to TRBD1. Trimming at V came to 6 bases and at J to 7 bases, leaving 3 bases not matched to a gene. This CDR3 comprises 12 residues. Germline CDR1 and CDR2: GTSNPN and SVGIG (reference sequence). CDR3 sequence reads: CACSGQNSPLHF. The CDR3 bases are TGTGCCTGTTCGGGACAGAATTCACCCCTCCACTTT.

V usage is TRBV30 and J usage is TRBJ1-1; D possibly corresponds to TRBD1 (6 bases). Trimming took 3 bases from V and 1 from J, leaving 15 bases between them. CDR3 length: 15 amino acids. Germline V lookup: CDR1 GTSNPN, CDR2 SVGIG (reference sequence). The CDR3 protein is CAWRIPTGRNTEAFF. Written as DNA, the CDR3 is TGTGCCTGGAGGATACCAACAGGGAGGAACACTGAAGCTTTCTTT. The full variable domain, in which reference TRBV30 and TRBJ1-1 provide the parts outside the CDR3, is SQTIHQWPATLVQPVGSPLSLECTVEGTSNPNLYWYRQAAGRGLQLLFYSVGIGQISSEVPQNLSASRPQDRQFILSSKKLLLSDSGFYLCAWRIPTGRNTEAFFGQGTRLTVV.

The chain is built from TRBV6-5 and TRBJ2-3, with D hard to call. CDR3 length: 15 residues. The V end was cut by 0 bases, the J end by 2 bases, with 9 bases between. CDR1 and CDR2 from the germline V gene are MNHEY and SVGAGI. CDR3 sequence (DNA): TGTGCCAGCAGTTACTCAACACCTCACACAGATACGCAGTATTTT. This translates into CASSYSTPHTDTQYF.

J is TRBJ2-1 and V is TRBV5-4; unclear D gene. The V end lost 2 bases, the J end lost 7 bases, and 7 bases lay between the germline ends. From germline, CDR1 is SGHNT and CDR2 YYREEE (reference sequence). The CDR3 consists of 12 residues. Here the CDR3 reads CASSFMGNEQFF. CDR3 nucleotides: TGTGCCAGCAGCTTTATGGGAAATGAGCAGTTCTTC.

V gene TRBV7-8 combines with J gene TRBJ1-4; D is unclear. V lost 5 bases, J lost 4 bases, and 11 bases lay in between. CDR3 length: 14 residues. Per germline, CDR1 SGHVS and CDR2 FQNEAQ. The CDR3 spells CASSRTGFNEKLFF. CDR3 in DNA: TGTGCCAGCAGCCGGACGGGCTTTAATGAAAAACTGTTTTTT.

The chain links TRBV6-5 to TRBJ2-7; TRBD2 matches at 9 bases. Germline V gene sequence: CDR1 MNHEY, CDR2 SVGAGI. The CDR3 runs to 15 residues. Trimming removed 4 bases from V and 7 bases from J; junction bases left unmatched: 11. The CDR3 DNA reads as TGTGCCAGCAGTTTTTCCCTAGCGGGGTCAGGAGAGCAGTACTTC. Its translation: CASSFSLAGSGEQYF.

The chain has TRBV30 and TRBJ1-2; 8 bases map to TRBD1. The V gene end was trimmed by 5 bases and the J gene end by 5 bases; junction bases not matched to a gene: 7. This CDR3 region has 13 residues. Germline CDR1 GTSNPN, CDR2 SVGIG (reference sequence). The CDR3 region is CAWGRDRPYGYTF. The DNA of the CDR3 is TGTGCCTGGGGCCGGGACAGGCCATATGGCTACACCTTC.

This chain links TRBV5-1 with TRBJ2-5; D may match TRBD1 or TRBD2 (5 bases each). Germline lookup yields CDR1 SGHRS and CDR2 YFSETQ. Trimming took off 0 bases at V and 1 base at J, with 10 bases between the two ends. The CDR3 runs to 15 residues. CDR3 sequence (DNA): TGCGCCAGCAGCTTGGTGGCAGGGAGCCAAGAGACCCAGTACTTC. Translating gives CASSLVAGSQETQYF. Variable domain in full (rest from reference TRBV5-1 and TRBJ2-5): KAGVTQTPRYLIKTRGQQVTLSCSPISGHRSVSWYQQTPGQGLQFLFEYFSETQRNKGNFPGRFSGRQFSNSRSEMNVSTLELGDSALYLCASSLVAGSQETQYFGPGTRLLVL.

This chain joins TRBV19 and TRBJ2-5; 11 bases fit TRBD2. The V segment lost 11 bases and the J segment 1 base; nucleotides outside the gene matches: 18. The CDR3 is 18 amino acids. Germline V gene sequence: CDR1 LNHDA, CDR2 SQIVND (reference sequence). This CDR3 is CASKPSRLAGTVQETQYF. The CDR3 DNA reads as TGTGCCTCAAAGCCCTCCAGACTAGCGGGGACCGTCCAAGAGACCCAGTACTTC.

This clone was seen only once. This chain connects TRBV11-1 to TRBJ2-1, with TRBD2 matching 8 bases. In germline, CDR1 is SGHAT, CDR2 FQDESV (reference sequence). With V trimmed by 1 base and J by 4 bases, 6 bases remained unmatched. There are 16 residues in the CDR3. The CDR3 protein is CASSLEASGGYNEQFF. The CDR3 DNA is TGTGCCAGCAGCTTAGAGGCCAGCGGGGGTTACAATGAGCAGTTCTTC.

This clone was counted once. This chain uses TRBV6-1 with TRBJ2-1, with 13 bases fitting TRBD2. The ends lost 4 bases at V and 8 bases at J; junction bases unmatched: 5. This CDR3 spans 15 amino acids. CDR1 and CDR2 from the germline V gene are MNHNS and SASEGT. The CDR3 is CASSAGTSGTYEQFF. The CDR3 bases are TGTGCCAGCAGTGCCGGGACTAGCGGGACATATGAGCAGTTCTTC.

This chain joins TRBV27 and TRBJ1-1; the D is unclear. The V end lost 3 bases, the J end lost 3 bases, and 8 bases lay between the germline ends. The CDR3 runs to 13 residues. CDR1 and CDR2 (germline): MNHEY, SMNVEV (reference sequence). This chain's CDR3 is CASSFQVYTEAFF. CDR3 coding DNA: TGTGCCAGCAGTTTCCAGGTTTACACTGAAGCTTTCTTT.

This chain connects TRBV6-6 to TRBJ1-3; a weak D match, TRBD1 (6 bases). In germline, CDR1 is MNHNY, CDR2 SVGAGI (reference sequence). CDR3 length: 15 residues. V was shortened by 7 bases and J by 2 bases, with 15 bases between the two germline ends. CDR3 sequence reads: CASTRGGRTGNTIYF. The CDR3 DNA sequence: TGTGCCAGCACCCGGGGGGGGCGGACTGGAAACACCATATATTTT.

The rearrangement links TRBV28 to TRBJ1-2; D ambiguous. Germline CDR1 reads MDHEN; CDR2 reads SYDVKM. Between the trimmed V and J ends, which lost 6 bases and 0 bases, there was a span of 20 bases. This CDR3 has 17 amino acids. The CDR3 sequence: CASSQATSPSSNYGYTF. CDR3 nucleotides: TGTGCCAGCAGCCAAGCGACATCGCCATCCTCTAACTATGGCTACACCTTC.

The rearrangement links TRBV28 to TRBJ1-2; 9 nucleotides agree with TRBD1. Germline V gives CDR1 MDHEN, CDR2 SYDVKM. The CDR3 extends over 14 amino acids. V trimming: 6 bases; J trimming: 3 bases; junction bases outside the gene matches: 5. The CDR3 DNA reads as TGTGCCAGCAGACCCGACAGGGGGTACTATGGCTACACCTTC. Residues: CASRPDRGYYGYTF.

V gene TRBV7-2 combines with J gene TRBJ2-7; D gene uncertain. The CDR3 loop spans 13 amino acids. Germline values: CDR1 SGHTA, CDR2 FQGNSA. The V end lost 4 bases, the J end lost 2 bases, and 9 bases lay between the germline ends. DNA of the CDR3: TGTGCCAGCAGCTCCGCTTTTGCCTACGAGCAGTACTTC. It codes for CASSSAFAYEQYF.

The gene calls are TRBV15 and TRBJ2-1; D remains unclear. This CDR3 is built from 14 residues. Germline loops: CDR1 LNHNV, CDR2 YYDKDF (reference sequence). V was cut by 9 bases and J by 2 bases, with 14 bases left in between. The CDR3, as DNA: TGTGCCACAGGACCCGATCTTACCTACAATGAGCAGTTCTTC. Protein: CATGPDLTYNEQFF.

V usage is TRBV10-1 and J usage is TRBJ2-1, with unresolved D. Germline values: CDR1 WNHNN, CDR2 SYGVQD (reference sequence). The CDR3 has 13 amino acids. V lost 1 base to trimming and J lost 3 bases, with 4 bases between them. This CDR3 is CASSECDYNEQFF. In nucleotides, the CDR3 is TGCGCCAGCAGTGAGTGCGACTACAATGAGCAGTTCTTC.

This clone has only a few counts. The V call is TRBV27, the J call TRBJ1-3; D uncertain. The length of the CDR3 is 14 residues. Germline CDR1 is MNHEY and CDR2 is SMNVEV (reference sequence). Trimming removed 7 bases from V and 0 bases from J, with 10 bases in between. The DNA for the CDR3 is TGTGCCAGCAAGCGACGCGGCTCTGGAAACACCATATATTTT. Translating it yields CASKRRGSGNTIYF.

The chain links TRBV20-1 to TRBJ1-5, with D possibly TRBD1 on 5 matching bases. Per the germline V gene, CDR1 is DFQATT and CDR2 is SNEGSKA (reference sequence). V was trimmed by 5 bases and J by 9 bases, leaving 11 bases between them. This CDR3 is 11 amino acids long. This CDR3 reads CSAGARGPQHF. Here the CDR3 DNA reads TGCAGTGCTGGGGCGAGGGGGCCCCAGCATTTT.

V gene TRBV7-9 combines with J gene TRBJ2-5, with D perhaps TRBD1 (5 bases). The CDR3 spans 17 residues. Germline assignment: CDR1 SEHNR and CDR2 FQNEAQ (reference sequence). The V and J ends lost 2 bases and 4 bases respectively, with 20 bases between them. CDR3 in DNA: TGTGCCAGCAGCTTACCCTTCTTTCAGGGCCCGGGAGAGACCCAGTACTTC. This sequence encodes CASSLPFFQGPGETQYF.

V usage is TRBV5-1 and J usage is TRBJ1-1; D is possibly TRBD1 (5 bases). CDR3 length: 15 amino acids. Germline assignment: CDR1 SGHRS and CDR2 YFSETQ. Trimming left V 0 bases short and J 3 bases short, with 12 bases between. CDR3 sequence reads: CASSLGRGPYTEAFF. CDR3 sequence (DNA): TGCGCCAGCAGCTTGGGGAGGGGCCCGTACACTGAAGCTTTCTTT.

This chain uses TRBV28 with TRBJ1-2; unclear D gene. CDR1 and CDR2 from the germline V gene are MDHEN and SYDVKM. This CDR3 comprises 10 residues. The V end was cut by 4 bases, the J end by 6 bases, with 3 bases between. This chain's CDR3 is CASSSDGYTF. The DNA for the CDR3 is TGTGCCAGCAGTTCTGATGGCTACACCTTC.